This T cell receptor (beta chain) came from a study of T cell responses to AZD1222 COVID-19 vaccine. Study results and caveats: White British donors predominated, females outnumbered males, and clonal diversity was possibly underestimated. Dominant CD4 TCR responses targeted spike regions 160-218 and 743-854. Elevations in Spike-specific TCR breadth and depth followed administration of two AZD1222 doses.

The V and J ends lost 1 base and 5 bases respectively, with 13 bases between them. The CDR3 consists of 15 residues. Germline-derived CDR1 and CDR2 are SGHRS and YFSETQ. With regard to this clone: Its antigen is as yet unknown.

Some clones are missing from TCRdb's copy, which holds only in-frame ones; the method was immunoSEQ multiplex PCR. The repertoire consists of about 120,000 clones, with roughly 90% occurring once and the leading ten covering approximately 8.4%. Sequencing used peripheral blood, obtained on day 0 of AZD1222 vaccination. The rearrangement links TRBV5-1 to TRBJ2-1; D uncertain. The clonotype originates from an adult in good health. DNA for the CDR3: TGCGCCAGCAGCTTGCAATCCGTCCGGGACAATGAGCAGTTCTTC. It specifies CASSLQSVRDNEQFF.